This T cell receptor (beta chain) was documented in a study of early T cells in non-severe SARS-CoV-2 infection (dated by TCRdb to about 2021). For the wider study: Because TCR sequencing relied on bulk RNA taken from unsorted whole blood, pairing of alpha and beta chains was not possible. The full study reports these points: VDJdb matching was skewed toward anti-spike CD8 responses and likely underestimated virus-specific expansions by missing private and CD4 specificities.

This clonotype was detected ten times or more. There is no known antigen for this receptor. Nothing much larger sits one base from this clone, and base qualities are not available. Preparation of the library involved 5' RACE. The sequencer listed for this sample is NextSeq 500. To correct for sequencing error and PCR bias, the TCR library protocol tagged individual cDNA molecules with unique molecular identifiers. Both TCR alpha and beta chains were sequenced, and tight co-correlation was observed between alpha and beta sequence abundances in each sample. Processing in the source paper ran as follows. Decombinator V4 was used to annotate the V gene, J gene and CDR3 of the TCR sequences. Expanded TCRs were defined as changing significantly between any two time points under a Poisson model with p below 0.0001. TCR abundances were normalised to the total number of TCRs sequenced in each sample and reported as counts per million. MAIT TCRs were defined by TRAV1-2 paired with TRAJ12, TRAJ20 or TRAJ33, and iNKT TCRs by TRAV10 paired with TRAJ18. VDJdb, accessed 1 November 2021, was searched for CMV, EBV and SARS-CoV-2 annotated TCRs, excluding TCRs annotated for multiple antigens. Using fastp trimming at Q25 and MiXCR clonotype assembly, TCRdb reanalyzed the public sequencing data and kept in-frame beta chains. Identical CDR3 protein sequences are pooled into one entry, listed with their most common genes and DNA. TCRdb, not the authors, supplied the V and J calls. The sample yields 25,000 to 30,000 distinct CDR3 sequences; around 4.5% were counted once. Together, the top ten hold approximately 10% of the sample.

From V the trimming removes 5 bases and from J it removes 7 bases, while the gene matches leave 14 bases of the junction unaccounted for. The CDR3 starts with the cysteine, ends with the phenylalanine, and has 17 residues. CDR3 DNA only is kept here, 51 bases in frame from base 1. CDR1 and CDR2 are read off the germline V gene as SGHAT and FQNNGV. This was a case-control study nested in a cohort of healthcare workers in London, UK, who had nasopharyngeal swab PCR tests and blood samples taken every week. Healthcare workers were recruited during the week of the UK lockdown, between 23 and 31 March 2020, and followed weekly for up to about 16 weeks.

The TCR sequence derives from an adult who was a healthcare worker with PCR-confirmed SARS-CoV-2 infection or an uninfected control (not recorded which). Material: whole blood. The chain is encoded by TRBV11-2 joined to TRBJ2-1, with 10 bases in between that match TRBD2. The bases are TGTGCCAGCAGCCCCGGGACTAGCGACCAAACAGGAAATGAGCAGTTCTTC. Translation gives CASSPGTSDQTGNEQFF.